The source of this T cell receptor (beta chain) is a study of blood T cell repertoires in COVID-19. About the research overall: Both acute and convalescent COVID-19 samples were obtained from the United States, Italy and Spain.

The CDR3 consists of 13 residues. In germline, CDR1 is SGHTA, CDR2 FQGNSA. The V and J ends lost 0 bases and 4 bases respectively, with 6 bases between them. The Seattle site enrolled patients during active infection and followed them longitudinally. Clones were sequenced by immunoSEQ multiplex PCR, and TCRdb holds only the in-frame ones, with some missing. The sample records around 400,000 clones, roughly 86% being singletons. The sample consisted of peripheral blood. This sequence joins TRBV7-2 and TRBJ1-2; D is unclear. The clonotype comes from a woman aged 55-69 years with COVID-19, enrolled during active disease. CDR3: CASSLAETYGYTF. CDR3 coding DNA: TGTGCCAGCAGCTTAGCGGAGACCTATGGCTACACCTTC.